A selection of T cell receptor beta chains follows, all from one sample in a study of CXCR3-negative and CXCR3-positive naive CD8 T cells. TCRdb derives one entry per CDR3 protein from the 5' RACE reads, leaving out DNA. This sample's table has over 50,000 distinct CDR3 sequences. Material for sequencing was naive CXCR3+ CD8+ T cells from blood. These receptors originate from a human donor in good health. Some clones in this sample may be carry-over from other donors' samples. The CDR3 runs from the conserved cysteine through the conserved F or W.

J gene | CDR3 length | V gene | CDR3 protein
TRBJ1-2 | 11 | TRBV14 | CASSTAQGYTF
TRBJ1-4 | 14 | TRBV27 | CASRKTGGFEKLFF
TRBJ2-1 | 18 | TRBV6-2/TRBV6-3 | CASSYSSPLAGAYNEQFF
TRBJ2-7 | 16 | TRBV21-1 | CASLPHILDISYEQYF
TRBJ2-7 | 12 | TRBV15 | CATSRSSYEQYF
TRBJ1-1 | 13 | TRBV19 | CASRSWDLPLAFF
TRBJ2-3 | 16 | TRBV2 | CASSEPRGQRGDTQYF
TRBJ2-7 | 13 | TRBV29-1 | CSVYGAIAYEQYF
TRBJ2-1 | 13 | TRBV19 | CASSTAGNNEQFF
TRBJ2-1 | 16 | TRBV20-1 | CSASPSGRVSYNEQFF
TRBJ1-1 | 12 | TRBV11-2 | CASSAQQEEAFF
TRBJ2-7 | 14 | TRBV14 | CASSLLGPDYEQYF
TRBJ2-1 | 16 | TRBV12-3/TRBV12-4 | CASSLNPGGRLGEQFF
TRBJ2-3 | 18 | TRBV7-2 | CASSPPGTSGTSTDTQYF
TRBJ2-3 | 20 | TRBV2 | CATSTPAYGGSGGLTDTQYF
TRBJ2-1 | 14 | TRBV6-5 | CASSYGGTNNEQFF
TRBJ1-2 | 16 | TRBV28 | CASVPVGQPPNYGYTF
TRBJ2-1 | 13 | TRBV12-3/TRBV12-4 | CASSSTGEYEQFF
TRBJ2-3 | 16 | TRBV12-3/TRBV12-4 | CASSFPGTGSTGTQYF
TRBJ1-1 | 15 | TRBV29-1 | CSVEAPGQAFTEAFF
TRBJ1-1 | 15 | TRBV29-1 | CSVDFGQGTNTEAFF
TRBJ1-5 | 14 | TRBV7-2 | CASSQLVGDQPQHF
TRBJ1-6 | 14 | TRBV13 | CASSPPGSNSPLHF